A selection of T cell receptor beta chains follows, all from one sample in a study of OX40 agonist ivuxolimab in advanced cancers. Data came from immunoSEQ multiplex PCR; TCRdb stores just in-frame clones and leaves some out. The sample lists tens of thousands of clones; around 81% were seen once. The sample in question was CD4+ or CD8+ T cells sorted from blood, obtained in a trial of the OX40 agonist ivuxolimab. The receptors here all came from an adult with an advanced solid tumor such as melanoma, head and neck, liver or kidney cancer. Each CDR3 is given with its conserved first and last residue. The D gene is left open where the match is weak. The size of a clone is reported for some rows only, either as once, few or many, or as a class for expanded clones.

abundance: -; v_gene: TRBV4-1; d_gene: -; j_gene: TRBJ2-2; CDR3aa: CASSQAGSLTGELFF; CDR3nt: TGCGCCAGCAGCCAAGCTGGCAGCCTCACCGGGGAGCTGTTTTTT
abundance: -; v_gene: TRBV5-1; d_gene: TRBD1; j_gene: TRBJ2-5; CDR3aa: CASSYWGETGTGKGETQYF; CDR3nt: TGCGCCAGCAGTTATTGGGGCGAGACCGGGACAGGGAAGGGAGAGACCCAGTACTTC
abundance: few; v_gene: TRBV7-6; d_gene: TRBD1; j_gene: TRBJ2-3; CDR3aa: CASSLARPGGADTQYF; CDR3nt: TGTGCCAGCAGCTTAGCGCGACCAGGGGGTGCCGATACGCAGTATTTT
abundance: -; v_gene: TRBV5-5; d_gene: -; j_gene: TRBJ1-1; CDR3aa: CASSSRGGPRSEAFF; CDR3nt: TGTGCCAGCAGCTCCCGGGGAGGGCCAAGGTCTGAAGCTTTCTTT
abundance: -; v_gene: TRBV29-1; d_gene: -; j_gene: TRBJ1-3; CDR3aa: CSVLGENSGNTIYF; CDR3nt: TGCAGCGTCCTTGGGGAGAACTCTGGAAACACCATATATTTT
abundance: -; v_gene: TRBV5-4; d_gene: -; j_gene: TRBJ1-2; CDR3aa: CASSTFYGYTF; CDR3nt: TGTGCCAGCAGCACGTTCTATGGCTACACCTTC
abundance: -; v_gene: TRBV25-1; d_gene: -; j_gene: TRBJ2-4; CDR3aa: CASSEWIRAKNIQYF; CDR3nt: TGTGCCAGCAGTGAATGGATTCGAGCCAAAAACATTCAGTACTTC
abundance: -; v_gene: TRBV15; d_gene: TRBD1; j_gene: TRBJ1-2; CDR3aa: CATSRGDRAGYTF; CDR3nt: TGTGCCACCAGCAGAGGGGACAGGGCTGGCTACACCTTC
abundance: -; v_gene: TRBV7-2; d_gene: -; j_gene: TRBJ1-3; CDR3aa: CASSFRGTGNTIYF; CDR3nt: TGTGCCAGCAGCTTCCGGGGAACTGGAAACACCATATATTTT
abundance: few; v_gene: TRBV29-1; d_gene: -; j_gene: TRBJ1-1; CDR3aa: CSVATPPISEAFF; CDR3nt: TGCAGCGTGGCCACCCCCCCGATAAGCGAAGCTTTCTTT
abundance: -; v_gene: TRBV11-2; d_gene: -; j_gene: TRBJ2-7; CDR3aa: CASSYTAKYRLYEQYF; CDR3nt: TGTGCCAGCAGCTACACTGCTAAATATAGACTCTACGAGCAGTACTTC
abundance: -; v_gene: TRBV29-1; d_gene: -; j_gene: TRBJ1-4; CDR3aa: CSVQGLGNEKLFF; CDR3nt: TGCAGCGTACAGGGCTTGGGTAATGAAAAACTGTTTTTT
abundance: -; v_gene: TRBV5-4; d_gene: -; j_gene: TRBJ1-2; CDR3aa: CASSFTFQEGYGYTF; CDR3nt: TGTGCCAGCAGCTTCACTTTCCAAGAGGGGTATGGCTACACCTTC
abundance: -; v_gene: TRBV7-3; d_gene: TRBD2; j_gene: TRBJ2-1; CDR3aa: CASSSGLAGGKQFF; CDR3nt: TGTGCCAGCAGCTCGGGACTAGCGGGAGGGAAGCAGTTCTTC
abundance: once; v_gene: TRBV11-2; d_gene: -; j_gene: TRBJ1-2; CDR3aa: CASSSTGASAEGYTF; CDR3nt: TGTGCCAGCAGCTCCACTGGGGCCAGTGCCGAAGGCTACACCTTC
abundance: -; v_gene: TRBV7-9; d_gene: -; j_gene: TRBJ1-2; CDR3aa: CASSLATFGGYTF; CDR3nt: TGTGCCAGCAGCTTAGCCACCTTCGGCGGCTACACCTTC
abundance: -; v_gene: TRBV4-2; d_gene: -; j_gene: TRBJ2-1; CDR3aa: CASSQEMSDWNEQFF; CDR3nt: TGTGCCAGCAGCCAAGAAATGTCGGATTGGAATGAGCAGTTCTTC
abundance: -; v_gene: TRBV5-1; d_gene: -; j_gene: TRBJ2-3; CDR3aa: CASSLARSTDTQYF; CDR3nt: TGCGCCAGCAGCTTGGCTAGAAGTACAGATACGCAGTATTTT
abundance: -; v_gene: TRBV6-1; d_gene: -; j_gene: TRBJ2-3; CDR3aa: CASSGYTQYF; CDR3nt: TGTGCCAGCAGTGGATATACGCAGTATTTT
abundance: -; v_gene: TRBV7-9; d_gene: -; j_gene: TRBJ2-7; CDR3aa: CASSLVLATHSSSYEQYF; CDR3nt: TGTGCCAGCAGCTTAGTTCTAGCGACCCACTCGAGCTCCTACGAGCAGTACTTC
abundance: -; v_gene: TRBV6-1; d_gene: -; j_gene: TRBJ1-4; CDR3aa: CASSDFPGKTARGEKLFF; CDR3nt: TGTGCCAGCAGTGATTTCCCAGGGAAAACCGCCCGGGGTGAAAAACTGTTTTTT
abundance: -; v_gene: TRBV6-1; d_gene: TRBD1; j_gene: TRBJ1-3; CDR3aa: CASIEGANGNTIYF; CDR3nt: TGTGCCAGCATCGAGGGGGCAAATGGAAACACCATATATTTT
abundance: -; v_gene: TRBV2; d_gene: TRBD1; j_gene: TRBJ2-7; CDR3aa: CASSEGQGYREQYF; CDR3nt: TGTGCCAGCAGTGAAGGACAGGGGTACCGCGAGCAGTACTTC
abundance: -; v_gene: TRBV14; d_gene: -; j_gene: TRBJ2-3; CDR3aa: CASSRGGRGSTDTQYF; CDR3nt: TGTGCCAGCAGCCGTGGGGGCAGGGGTAGCACAGATACGCAGTATTTT
abundance: -; v_gene: TRBV4-1; d_gene: TRBD2; j_gene: TRBJ2-3; CDR3aa: CASSQAHWIAGSPTDTQYF; CDR3nt: TGCGCCAGCAGCCAAGCCCACTGGATAGCGGGGTCACCCACAGATACGCAGTATTTT
abundance: -; v_gene: TRBV7-9; d_gene: -; j_gene: TRBJ1-1; CDR3aa: CASSLGEEREAFF; CDR3nt: TGTGCCAGCAGCTTAGGTGAGGAGCGAGAAGCTTTCTTT
abundance: -; v_gene: TRBV5-1; d_gene: -; j_gene: TRBJ1-1; CDR3aa: CASSLKTGNTEAFF; CDR3nt: TGCGCCAGCAGCTTGAAGACAGGGAACACTGAAGCTTTCTTT
abundance: -; v_gene: TRBV30; d_gene: TRBD1; j_gene: TRBJ1-5; CDR3aa: CAWTRDRNQPQHF; CDR3nt: TGTGCCTGGACCAGGGACAGGAATCAGCCCCAGCATTTT
abundance: once; v_gene: TRBV11-3; d_gene: -; j_gene: TRBJ2-5; CDR3aa: CASSFPLGAQETQYF; CDR3nt: TGTGCCAGCAGCTTCCCTTTAGGGGCCCAAGAGACCCAGTACTTC
abundance: -; v_gene: TRBV4-2; d_gene: -; j_gene: TRBJ1-2; CDR3aa: CATRAQDTPLANYGYTF; CDR3nt: TGTGCCACACGCGCCCAGGACACTCCATTAGCTAACTATGGCTACACCTTC
abundance: -; v_gene: TRBV30; d_gene: -; j_gene: TRBJ2-3; CDR3aa: CAQRGASAQSDTQYF; CDR3nt: TGTGCCCAAAGGGGGGCTAGCGCCCAATCGGATACGCAGTATTTT
abundance: -; v_gene: TRBV2; d_gene: -; j_gene: TRBJ2-2; CDR3aa: CASSELGLAGNTGELFF; CDR3nt: TGTGCCAGCAGTGAATTGGGGCTAGCTGGGAACACCGGGGAGCTGTTTTTT
abundance: -; v_gene: TRBV5-4; d_gene: TRBD1; j_gene: TRBJ2-2; CDR3aa: CASSLGGGTGELFF; CDR3nt: TGTGCCAGCAGCTTAGGGGGCGGAACCGGGGAGCTGTTTTTT
abundance: few; v_gene: TRBV6-1; d_gene: -; j_gene: TRBJ1-2; CDR3aa: CASSEYPDRANYGYTF; CDR3nt: TGTGCCAGCAGTGAATACCCGGACAGAGCTAACTATGGCTACACCTTC
abundance: -; v_gene: TRBV5-4; d_gene: -; j_gene: TRBJ1-2; CDR3aa: CASSLSPGDGYTF; CDR3nt: TGTGCCAGCAGCTTGTCCCCAGGGGATGGCTACACCTTC
abundance: -; v_gene: TRBV14; d_gene: -; j_gene: TRBJ2-1; CDR3aa: CASSHFVALKAYNEQFF; CDR3nt: TGTGCCAGCAGCCATTTCGTGGCCCTAAAAGCTTACAATGAGCAGTTCTTC
abundance: -; v_gene: TRBV30; d_gene: TRBD1; j_gene: TRBJ1-5; CDR3aa: CAWSTGQGAQPQHF; CDR3nt: TGTGCCTGGAGCACGGGACAGGGGGCTCAGCCCCAGCATTTT
abundance: many; v_gene: TRBV19; d_gene: -; j_gene: TRBJ1-1; CDR3aa: CASRAAAKNTEAFF; CDR3nt: TGTGCCAGTAGGGCGGCGGCCAAGAACACTGAAGCTTTCTTT
abundance: -; v_gene: TRBV10-3; d_gene: -; j_gene: TRBJ1-3; CDR3aa: CAISGGDRGSGNTIYF; CDR3nt: TGTGCCATCAGTGGGGGGGACCGCGGCTCTGGAAACACCATATATTTT
abundance: -; v_gene: TRBV14; d_gene: -; j_gene: TRBJ1-2; CDR3aa: CASSPAAVTYGYTF; CDR3nt: TGTGCCAGCAGCCCGGCGGCAGTTACCTATGGCTACACCTTC
abundance: -; v_gene: TRBV5-4; d_gene: -; j_gene: TRBJ1-1; CDR3aa: CASSLKVTGRAVAFF; CDR3nt: TGTGCCAGCAGCTTGAAGGTCACGGGGAGGGCTGTAGCTTTCTTT
abundance: -; v_gene: TRBV6-5; d_gene: -; j_gene: TRBJ2-7; CDR3aa: CASSERRLSYEQYF; CDR3nt: TGTGCCAGCAGTGAGCGCAGACTGTCCTACGAGCAGTACTTC